This T cell receptor (beta chain) stems from a study of T cell clonality in common variable immunodeficiency. Overall study findings and caveats: Common variable immunodeficiency TCR beta sequences reportedly had fewer deletions and N-nucleotide insertions.

Caucasian heritage predominated among both patients and controls. Generated by immunoSEQ multiplex PCR, the TCRdb table keeps only in-frame clones and is missing some. This sample has tens of thousands of clones and no singletons, with about 0.8% in the ten largest. This clone appeared many times. Its antigen is as yet unknown. The TCR originated in a person aged 18 to 70 in good health. The sample consisted of peripheral blood mononuclear cells.

CDR3 in amino acids: CASTLSGRGTDTQYF. The sequenced CDR3 bases are TGTGCCAGTACGCTATCTGGGCGCGGCACAGATACG. The V and J genes are TRBV7-3 and TRBJ2-3; D not certain. The read falls 3 residues short of the CDR3 end, and the missing part is taken from the germline J gene. Trimming shortened V by 9 bases and J by 1 base, and 17 bases separated the two germline ends. CDR3 length equals 15 residues. Per the germline V gene, CDR1 is SGHTA and CDR2 is FQGTGA.